This TCR beta chain is drawn from a study of CD8 T cells in Susac syndrome. Random hexamers were used to reverse transcribe the RNA input (roughly 0.5 to 1 ug). TCRdb re-derived calls from the immunoSEQ multiplex PCR reads in MiXCR, one entry per CDR3 protein. There are some 110,000 distinct CDR3 sequences in the sample; around 94% occur only once, and roughly 0.088% lies in the top ten. The CD8+ and CD4+ T cells were isolated magnetically using a negative isolation approach, whereas the TEMRA cells were enriched by FACS. The V gene's germline CDR1 is SGHAT and CDR2 FQNNGV. Trimming stripped 4 bases from V and 1 base from J, with 14 bases between. This CDR3 has 17 amino acids.

The receptor was derived from a human donor with multiple sclerosis. The chain links TRBV11-2 to TRBJ1-6; no definite D call. The sample comprised CD4+ T cells from PBMCs. The CDR3 loop is CASSSPIVASYNSPLHF. The CDR3 region has the DNA TGTGCCAGCAGCTCCCCAATCGTAGCGTCCTATAATTCACCCCTCCACTTT.